The 9 T cell receptor beta chains reported below all come from one sample, sequenced in a study of blood T cell repertoires in COVID-19. TCRdb's table, derived via immunoSEQ multiplex PCR, lists solely in-frame clones and lacks some. The table has some 150,000 clones, approximately 92% seen once; the top ten hold approximately 3%. The sequencing sample was made of peripheral blood. These receptors all come from a woman in her sixties or seventies with active COVID-19.

The chain carries TRBV7-8 and TRBJ1-5; 8 bases are shared with TRBD1. Germline V gene data show CDR1 as SGHVS and CDR2 as FQNEAQ. The CDR3 sequence is 15 residues long. V was pared by 1 base and J by 6 bases, with 5 bases of the junction left unmatched. CDR3 in DNA: TGTGCCAGCAGCTTAGGCCAGGGGGCCGGTCAGCCCCAGCATTTT. Amino acid sequence: CASSLGQGAGQPQHF.

The CDR3 DNA reads as TGTGCCACCAGTGACTCCCGGCGGGAGGGGTACAATGAGCAGTTCTTC. It codes for CATSDSRREGYNEQFF. This sequence joins TRBV24-1 and TRBJ2-1; 9 nucleotides align to TRBD2. The CDR3 loop spans 16 amino acids. CDR1 KGHDR and CDR2 SFDVKD come from the germline V gene. The J segment lost 4 bases and the V segment lost 4 bases, leaving 7 bases of the junction unmatched.

This sequence joins TRBV3-1 (or the pseudogene TRBV3-2) and TRBJ2-7; 12 bases agree with TRBD2. The CDR3 consists of 16 residues. Germline CDR1 is LGHDT and CDR2 is YNNKEL (reference sequence). After removal of 4 bases from V and 3 bases from J, the junction contained 7 bases not matched to a gene. CDR3 residues: CASSLAPSGRVYEQYF. In nucleotides, the CDR3 is TGTGCCAGCAGCCTTGCTCCTAGCGGGAGGGTCTACGAGCAGTACTTC.

V gene TRBV7-6 combines with J gene TRBJ1-4; no reliable D call. Trimming left V 3 bases short and J 8 bases short, with 16 bases between. CDR3 size: 15 residues. The germline V gene encodes CDR1 SGHVS and CDR2 FNYEAQ. For the CDR3, the DNA is TGTGCCAGCAGCTTGGGAGGAGCCAAAACGGAAAAACTGTTTTTT. Its protein product is CASSLGGAKTEKLFF.

The V gene is TRBV3-1 (or the pseudogene TRBV3-2), the J gene TRBJ1-6, with D unclear. From germline, CDR1 is LGHDT and CDR2 YNNKEL (reference sequence). The V gene lost 0 bases and the J gene lost 10 bases, with 16 bases spanning the gap. CDR3 length: 16 residues. The CDR3 loop reads CASSQDLLRVGSPLHF. The CDR3 DNA follows: TGTGCCAGCAGCCAAGATCTCCTGAGGGTTGGGTCACCCCTCCACTTT.

Comment on this clone: Other DNA sequences in this specimen translate into the identical CDR3. The chain links TRBV28 to TRBJ1-3, with 7 nucleotides matching TRBD1. This CDR3 has 15 amino acids. The ends lost 6 bases at V and 0 bases at J; junction bases unmatched: 5. CDR1 is MDHEN and CDR2 is SYDVKM in the germline V gene. The CDR3 region has the DNA TGTGCCAGCAGCTATGGACAGGTCTCTGGAAACACCATATATTTT. Translation: CASSYGQVSGNTIYF.

The chain is built from TRBV5-4 and TRBJ2-5; maybe TRBD2 (6 bases). CDR3 length: 13 amino acids. Germline assignment: CDR1 SGHNT and CDR2 YYREEE (reference sequence). Trimming stripped 5 bases from V and 5 bases from J, with 13 bases between. Here the CDR3 reads CASSPGTLETQYF. CDR3 sequence (DNA): TGTGCCAGCAGTCCCGGGACTTTGGAGACCCAGTACTTC.

The chain uses TRBV28 and TRBJ1-2, with TRBD1 matching over 7 bases. J gave up 1 base and V 6 bases, and 8 bases lay outside the gene matches. The CDR3 runs to 15 residues. In germline, CDR1 is MDHEN, CDR2 SYDVKM. CDR3 sequence reads: CASRSGTVLNYGYTF. CDR3 sequence (DNA): TGTGCCAGCAGGTCCGGGACAGTTCTTAACTATGGCTACACCTTC.

The rearrangement uses TRBV5-1 and TRBJ2-7; D perhaps matches TRBD1 (5 bases). Germline loops: CDR1 SGHRS, CDR2 YFSETQ. The CDR3 has 15 residues. V gave up 2 bases and J gave up 3 bases, with 15 bases separating them. The chain's CDR3 is CASSFTDKGFYEQYF. In DNA, the CDR3 is TGCGCCAGCAGCTTTACGGACAAGGGTTTCTACGAGCAGTACTTC.